This T cell receptor (beta chain) was identified in a study of shared clonotypes between healthy human individuals. The study's findings and limits: Tissue TCR repertoires likely differ from these blood-only repertoires.

The data were produced by immunoSEQ multiplex PCR, yet TCRdb's version contains in-frame clones alone and is incomplete. The top ten hold more than 1.5% of the sample, which has around 2.1 million clones, 85% to 95% seen once. Only CD45RO-negative cells positively selected for CCR7 counted as naive CD8 cells, so terminally differentiated effector memory CD45RA+ cells were excluded. V lost 0 bases and J lost 1, with 19 bases in between. Germline V gene lookup returns CDR1 SGHDT and CDR2 YYEEEE. CDR3 length: 18 residues. This clone is a singleton in its sample. Its antigen is as yet unknown. The chain couples TRBV5-6 to TRBJ1-2, with a possible D match to TRBD1 (6 bases). This TCR derives from a man aged 18 to 35 in good health. Some clones in this sample may be carry-over from other donors' samples. The specimen was naive CD8+ T cells from PBMCs. The CDR3 sequence: CASSLEGQGPFFNYGYTF. CDR3 coding DNA: TGTGCCAGCAGCTTGGAGGGTCAGGGGCCCTTCTTTAACTATGGCTACACCTTC.